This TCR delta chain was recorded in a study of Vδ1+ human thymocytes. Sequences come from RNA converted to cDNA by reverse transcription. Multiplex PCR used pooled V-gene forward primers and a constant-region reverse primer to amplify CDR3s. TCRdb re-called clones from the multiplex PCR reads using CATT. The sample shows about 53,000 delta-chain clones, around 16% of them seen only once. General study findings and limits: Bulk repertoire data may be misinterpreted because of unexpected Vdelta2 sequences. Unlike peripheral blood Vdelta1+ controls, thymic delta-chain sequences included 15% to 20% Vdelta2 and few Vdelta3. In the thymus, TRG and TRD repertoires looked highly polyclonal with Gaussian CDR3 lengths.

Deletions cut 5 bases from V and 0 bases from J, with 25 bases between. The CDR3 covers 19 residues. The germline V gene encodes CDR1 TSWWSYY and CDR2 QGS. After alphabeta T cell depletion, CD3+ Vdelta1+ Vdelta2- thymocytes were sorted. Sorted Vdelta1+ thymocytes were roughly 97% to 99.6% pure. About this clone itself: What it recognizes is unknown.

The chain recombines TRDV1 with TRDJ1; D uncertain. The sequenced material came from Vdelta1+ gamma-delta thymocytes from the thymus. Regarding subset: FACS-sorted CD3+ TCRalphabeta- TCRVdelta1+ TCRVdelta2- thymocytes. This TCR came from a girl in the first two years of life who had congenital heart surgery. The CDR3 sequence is CALGSRRMSSGLYTDKLIF. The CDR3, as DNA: TGTGCTCTTGGGAGTCGTAGGATGTCCTCGGGGCTGTACACCGATAAACTCATCTTT.